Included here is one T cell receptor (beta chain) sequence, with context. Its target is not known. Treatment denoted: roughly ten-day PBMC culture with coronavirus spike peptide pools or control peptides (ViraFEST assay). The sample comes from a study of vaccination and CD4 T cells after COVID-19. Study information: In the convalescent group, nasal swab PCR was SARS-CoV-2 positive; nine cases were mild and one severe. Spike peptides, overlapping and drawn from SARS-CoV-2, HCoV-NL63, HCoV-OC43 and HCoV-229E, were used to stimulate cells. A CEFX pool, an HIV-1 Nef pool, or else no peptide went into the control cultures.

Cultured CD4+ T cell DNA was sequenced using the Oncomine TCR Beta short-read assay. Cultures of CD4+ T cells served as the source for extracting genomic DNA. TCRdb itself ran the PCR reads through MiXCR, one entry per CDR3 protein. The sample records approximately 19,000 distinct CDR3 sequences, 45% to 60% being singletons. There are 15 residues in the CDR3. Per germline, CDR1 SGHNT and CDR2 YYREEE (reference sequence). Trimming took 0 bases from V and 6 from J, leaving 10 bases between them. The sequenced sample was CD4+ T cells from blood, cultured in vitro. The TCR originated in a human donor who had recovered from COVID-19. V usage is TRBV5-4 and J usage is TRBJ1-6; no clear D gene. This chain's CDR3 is CASSLGGRSNSPLHF. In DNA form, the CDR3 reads TGTGCCAGCAGCTTGGGTGGCAGGTCTAATTCACCCCTCCACTTT.